This TCR beta chain was sequenced in a study of Graves' ophthalmopathy and Graves' hyperthyroidism. Overall study findings and caveats: Blood also carried most expanded thyroid clonotypes exceeding 0.001 frequency.

Establishment of the diagnosis relied upon clinical symptoms, serum thyroxine, TRAb, thyroid ultrasound and orbital computed tomography. V gave up 3 bases and J gave up 3 bases; unmatched junction bases: 4. The CDR3 consists of 14 residues. Germline CDR1 reads SGHTA; CDR2 reads FQGNSA. Using RNA transcripts, the TCR beta CDR3 regions were amplified. Scientists carried out first-round RT-PCR using HTBI primers and then a second-round multiplex PCR. TCRdb reprocessed the multiplex PCR reads with MiXCR, giving one entry per CDR3 protein. The sample records around 1,000,000 distinct CDR3 sequences, 35% to 45% being singletons. This clonotype has at least ten counts. What it binds is unknown.

This sequence joins TRBV7-2 and TRBJ2-7; 8 bases agree with TRBD1. This TCR was recovered from an adult man with Graves' hyperthyroidism. Sample: peripheral blood or thyroid tissue (not recorded which). In DNA, the CDR3 is TGTGCCAGCAGCTTCTCGGACAGGGTCTACGAGCAGTACTTC. Translating it yields CASSFSDRVYEQYF. The complete variable domain, with remaining parts taken from reference TRBV7-2 and TRBJ2-7, reads GAGVSQSPSNKVTEKGKDVELRCDPISGHTALYWYRQSLGQGLEFLIYFQGNSAPDKSGLPSDRFSAERTGGSVSTLTIQRTQQEDSAVYLCASSFSDRVYEQYFGPGTRLTVT.